Each of the 28 T cell receptor beta chains below was sequenced from the same sample in a study of cytomegalovirus exposure and HLA in healthy donors. The data were produced by immunoSEQ multiplex PCR, yet TCRdb's version contains in-frame clones alone and is incomplete. The sample shows around 300,000 clones, 85% to 90% of them seen only once. The sequenced material came from PBMCs. The receptors were gathered from a woman younger than 35 in good health and CMV-seronegative.

This sequence joins TRBV2 and TRBJ2-3; 9 bases line up with TRBD2. Germline loops: CDR1 SNHLY, CDR2 FYNNEI. The CDR3 is made up of 13 amino acids. The J segment lost 3 bases and the V segment lost 8 bases, leaving 3 bases of the junction unmatched. The CDR3 protein is CASQAGGTDTQYF. CDR3 coding DNA: TGTGCCAGCCAAGCGGGAGGAACAGATACGCAGTATTTT.

The J gene is TRBJ2-7, the V gene TRBV6-5, with TRBD1 as a possible D gene (6 bases). CDR3 size: 15 residues. Germline-derived CDR1 and CDR2 are MNHEY and SVGAGI. Between the trimmed V and J ends, which lost 5 bases and 2 bases, there was a span of 16 bases. CDR3 nucleotides: TGTGCCAGCAGTCTCGGGCTGGACAGTACCTACGAGCAGTACTTC. Protein sequence: CASSLGLDSTYEQYF.

The chain couples TRBV28 to TRBJ2-7; 11 bases are a match to TRBD1. Looked up from germline, CDR1 is MDHEN and CDR2 is SYDVKM. The CDR3 extends over 16 amino acids. The V segment lost 6 bases and the J segment 4 bases; nucleotides outside the gene matches: 11. CDR3 amino acids: CASRSTPGQGGYEQYF. The CDR3 bases are TGTGCCAGCAGATCTACGCCGGGACAGGGGGGTTACGAGCAGTACTTC.

The chain combines TRBV27 with TRBJ2-2, with 8 bases identical to TRBD1. Germline CDR1 reads MNHEY; CDR2 reads SMNVEV (reference sequence). The junction had 8 bases not matched to a gene; V was cut back by 4 bases and J by 4 bases. This CDR3 region has 16 residues. The CDR3 DNA reads TGTGCCAGCAGTTCTCAGGGGGCGGGAATCACCGGGGAGCTGTTTTTT. Translation gives CASSSQGAGITGELFF.

The chain employs TRBV6-1 and TRBJ1-2; no clear D gene. The germline V and J ends were trimmed by 6 bases and 1 base, with 9 bases remaining between them. There are 13 residues in the CDR3. Germline V gives CDR1 MNHNS, CDR2 SASEGT. The CDR3 region has the DNA TGTGCCAGCAGCGAGAGACTTAACTATGGCTACACCTTC. This gives the protein CASSERLNYGYTF.

This clone was seen more than once but under ten times. The V and J genes are TRBV6-4 and TRBJ1-2; D call uncertain. The CDR3 spans 14 residues. Germline assignment: CDR1 MRHNA and CDR2 SNTAGT. The V and J ends lost 2 bases and 8 bases respectively, with 15 bases between them. The CDR3, as DNA: TGTGCCAGCAGTGACAGTTTCCGGAGTAGGGGCTACACCTTC. Translation: CASSDSFRSRGYTF.

The chain joins TRBV27 to TRBJ2-3; 10 bases are a match to TRBD1. The germline CDR1 and CDR2 sequences are MNHEY and SMNVEV (reference sequence). The CDR3 is made up of 17 amino acids. V lost 3 bases to trimming and J lost 2 bases; unmatched junction nucleotides: 8. CDR3 residues: CASSFFVGTGDTDTQYF. DNA for the CDR3: TGTGCCAGCAGTTTCTTTGTAGGGACAGGGGACACAGATACGCAGTATTTT.

The chain combines TRBV7-9 with TRBJ2-2; a weak D match, TRBD2 (6 bases). CDR3 length: 15 amino acids. V was shortened by 3 bases and J by 8 bases, with 16 bases between the two germline ends. Germline-derived CDR1 and CDR2 are SEHNR and FQNEAQ (reference sequence). CDR3 sequence (DNA): TGTGCCAGCAGCTTCCATCGGGGGAATGGGGGGGAGCTGTTTTTT. The encoded protein is CASSFHRGNGGELFF. Full variable domain (remainder filled in from reference TRBV7-9 and TRBJ2-2): DTGVSQNPRHKITKRGQNVTFRCDPISEHNRLYWYRQTLGQGPEFLTYFQNEAQLEKSRLLSDRFSAERPKGSFSTLEIQRTEQGDSAMYLCASSFHRGNGGELFFGEGSRLTVL.

The chain combines TRBV15 with TRBJ2-5; TRBD2 is a possible D gene (6 bases). Trimming pared 4 bases from V and 1 base from J, leaving 10 bases between. Germline-derived CDR1 and CDR2 are LNHNV and YYDKDF (reference sequence). The CDR3 extends over 14 amino acids. The CDR3 protein is CATSKLGGQETQYF. Here the CDR3 DNA reads TGTGCCACCAGCAAACTGGGGGGCCAAGAGACCCAGTACTTC.

The chain links TRBV2 to TRBJ2-1, with TRBD1 identical over 8 bases. The V and J ends lost 4 bases and 8 bases, in that order; junction bases with no gene match: 10. Germline V gene sequence: CDR1 SNHLY, CDR2 FYNNEI. This CDR3 is 15 amino acids long. The CDR3 region has the DNA TGTGCCAGCAGTGTGGGACAGGTAGTTTCGGATGAGCAGTTCTTC. Translating it yields CASSVGQVVSDEQFF.

The chain recombines TRBV6-5 with TRBJ1-1; D is possibly TRBD1 (5 bases). The CDR3 consists of 16 residues. From germline, CDR1 is MNHEY and CDR2 SVGAGI. The V gene lost 0 bases and the J gene lost 3 bases, with 14 bases spanning the gap. CDR3 sequence reads: CASSYSVGRRYTEAFF. CDR3 bases: TGTGCCAGCAGTTACTCGGTGGGGCGCAGGTACACTGAAGCTTTCTTT.

V gene TRBV28 combines with J gene TRBJ2-7, with TRBD1 matching 10 bases. The CDR3 has 15 residues. CDR1 is MDHEN and CDR2 is SYDVKM in the germline V gene. V dropped 3 bases and J dropped 4; count of bases not matched to a gene: 6. This CDR3 is CASSLWDRGQYEQYF. CDR3 in DNA: TGTGCCAGCAGTTTGTGGGACAGGGGCCAGTACGAGCAGTACTTC.

The gene calls are TRBV7-6 and TRBJ2-7; 7 bases are a match to TRBD2. V was clipped by 5 bases and J by 2 bases; unmatched bases: 12. CDR1 is SGHVS, CDR2 FNYEAQ, per germline. The CDR3 runs to 16 residues. The CDR3: CASSPDGASGTYEQYF. CDR3 nucleotide sequence: TGTGCCAGCAGCCCGGACGGGGCTAGCGGAACCTACGAGCAGTACTTC. Full variable domain (rest looked up from reference TRBV7-6 and TRBJ2-7): GAGVSQSPRYKVTKRGQDVALRCDPISGHVSLYWYRQALGQGPEFLTYFNYEAQQDKSGLPNDRFSAERPEGSISTLTIQRTEQRDSAMYRCASSPDGASGTYEQYFGPGTRLTVT.

The genes are TRBV10-2 and TRBJ2-5, with D possibly being TRBD2 (5 bases). The germline V gene encodes CDR1 WSHSY and CDR2 SAAADI. The CDR3 loop spans 12 amino acids. Trimming cost V 3 bases and J 9 bases, with 11 bases left between them. As DNA, the CDR3 is TGCGCCAGCAGTGACTCTCTGCGGGCCCAGTACTTC. Protein: CASSDSLRAQYF.

The chain combines TRBV7-8 with TRBJ2-7; D ambiguous. Germline CDR1 reads SGHVS; CDR2 reads FQNEAQ. Trimming took 5 bases from V and 6 from J, leaving 20 bases between them. CDR3 length equals 15 residues. The CDR3 loop reads CASSPDRVAQFEQYF. The CDR3, as DNA: TGTGCCAGCAGCCCCGATCGCGTAGCTCAGTTCGAGCAGTACTTC.

This chain links TRBV9 with TRBJ2-5; 9 bases are shared with TRBD1. The CDR3 runs to 14 residues. Germline values: CDR1 SGDLS, CDR2 YYNGEE. V dropped 4 bases and J dropped 1; count of bases not matched to a gene: 2. The CDR3 reads CASSLQGAQETQYF. In nucleotides, the CDR3 is TGTGCCAGCAGCCTACAGGGGGCCCAAGAGACCCAGTACTTC.

The V and J genes are TRBV28 and TRBJ1-5; D remains unclear. V lost 4 bases to trimming and J lost 2 bases, with 15 bases between them. Looked up from germline, CDR1 is MDHEN and CDR2 is SYDVKM. The CDR3 is 16 amino acids. In DNA form, the CDR3 reads TGTGCCAGCAGTTGGGCCTCCCGGGGTGGCAATCAGCCCCAGCATTTT. It yields the protein CASSWASRGGNQPQHF.

This chain joins TRBV18 and TRBJ1-1, with D possibly being TRBD1 (5 bases). The germline V gene has CDR1 KGHSH and CDR2 LQKENI. V was trimmed by 6 bases and J by 2 bases, leaving 13 bases between them. CDR3 length equals 14 residues. The CDR3 nucleotides are TGTGCCAGCTCGCCGGGACTCACAAACACTGAAGCTTTCTTT. The encoded protein is CASSPGLTNTEAFF.

This clone was seen just once. The chain is built from TRBV4-3 and TRBJ2-7, with a tentative D call TRBD1 (6 bases). This CDR3 comprises 15 residues. CDR1 is LGHNA, CDR2 YSLEER, per germline. The V end was cut by 4 bases, the J end by 2 bases, with 15 bases between. Here the CDR3 DNA reads TGCGCCAGCAGCCTCCGCGCAGGGGTTACCTACGAGCAGTACTTC. Translated: CASSLRAGVTYEQYF.

The chain links TRBV19 to TRBJ2-2, with TRBD2 matching over 8 bases. The CDR3 runs to 18 residues. CDR1 is LNHDA and CDR2 is SQIVND in the germline V gene (reference sequence). With V trimmed by 3 bases and J by 7 bases, 16 bases remained unmatched. CDR3 sequence (DNA): TGTGCCAGTAGTATCCCCCTAACGGGAGGGTCCTACAGCGGGGAGCTGTTTTTT. It specifies CASSIPLTGGSYSGELFF.

This clone showed up just once. The same CDR3 is also encoded by other DNA sequences in this sample. This chain uses TRBV9 with TRBJ2-7; 7 bases line up with TRBD2. The CDR3 is made up of 15 amino acids. CDR1 is SGDLS, CDR2 YYNGEE, per germline. V dropped 0 bases and J dropped 0; count of bases not matched to a gene: 3. CDR3 region: CASSVGASGSYEQYF. The CDR3 DNA reads TGTGCCAGCAGCGTAGGAGCTAGCGGCTCCTACGAGCAGTACTTC.

The V gene is TRBV2, the J gene TRBJ1-1; 8 positions agree with TRBD1. This CDR3 has 17 amino acids. Germline trimming cut 1 base from V and 6 bases from J; bases unmatched to any gene: 13. Germline values: CDR1 SNHLY, CDR2 FYNNEI. The CDR3 sequence is CASSEDPPGQGIAEAFF. CDR3 DNA: TGTGCCAGCAGTGAAGATCCCCCCGGACAGGGAATCGCTGAAGCTTTCTTT.

DNA for the CDR3: TGTGCCAGCAGTGAGGGGACTAGCGGGGACAATGAGCAGTTCTTC. Translation gives CASSEGTSGDNEQFF. The chain carries TRBV6-4 and TRBJ2-1; 13 nucleotides match TRBD2. The CDR3 extends over 15 amino acids. Losses at the gene ends were 3 bases for V and 5 bases for J; bases not matched to a gene: 1. The V gene's germline CDR1 is MRHNA and CDR2 SNTAGT.

The chain employs TRBV4-1 and TRBJ1-1, with D possibly TRBD1 on 5 matching bases. Looked up from germline, CDR1 is MGHRA and CDR2 is YSYEKL. V lost 6 bases to trimming and J lost 0 bases, with 14 bases between them. CDR3 length equals 15 residues. The CDR3: CASRSARGMNTEAFF. DNA for the CDR3: TGCGCCAGCAGGTCGGCCCGGGGGATGAACACTGAAGCTTTCTTT.

This chain joins TRBV2 and TRBJ2-5; possible D gene TRBD1, 6 bases. Trimming cost V 4 bases and J 1 base, with 16 bases left between them. This CDR3 region has 16 residues. Per the germline V gene, CDR1 is SNHLY and CDR2 is FYNNEI. The CDR3 region has the DNA TGTGCCAGCAGTGTGGACAGACGATGGGGCCAAGAGACCCAGTACTTC. This translates into CASSVDRRWGQETQYF. Drawing the rest from reference TRBV2 and TRBJ2-5, the complete variable domain is EPEVTQTPSHQVTQMGQEVILRCVPISNHLYFYWYRQILGQKVEFLVSFYNNEISEKSEIFDDQFSVERPDGSNFTLKIRSTKLEDSAMYFCASSVDRRWGQETQYFGPGTRLLVL.

This chain connects TRBV5-6 to TRBJ2-7; 7 nucleotides line up with TRBD2. CDR3 length equals 13 residues. CDR1 SGHDT and CDR2 YYEEEE come from the germline V gene. Germline trimming cut 4 bases from V and 3 bases from J; bases unmatched to any gene: 4. The chain's CDR3 is CASSAGTNYEQYF. CDR3 nucleotides: TGTGCCAGCAGCGCCGGGACTAACTACGAGCAGTACTTC.

This chain connects TRBV7-3 to TRBJ2-5; TRBD2 matches 7 bases. Unmatched junction bases numbered 7, after V lost 2 bases and J lost 4 bases. Looked up from germline, CDR1 is SGHTA and CDR2 is FQGTGA. The CDR3 is made up of 15 amino acids. The CDR3 protein is CASSLFAGEGETQYF. CDR3 nucleotide sequence: TGTGCCAGCAGCTTATTCGCGGGAGAGGGAGAGACCCAGTACTTC.

This rearrangement joins TRBV6-5 to TRBJ2-3; no clear D gene. This CDR3 comprises 12 residues. Trimming took off 0 bases at V and 14 bases at J, with 12 bases between the two ends. Germline CDR1 MNHEY, CDR2 SVGAGI. This CDR3 is CASSYSPGILYF. The CDR3 DNA reads TGTGCCAGCAGTTACTCCCCAGGTATTCTGTATTTT.